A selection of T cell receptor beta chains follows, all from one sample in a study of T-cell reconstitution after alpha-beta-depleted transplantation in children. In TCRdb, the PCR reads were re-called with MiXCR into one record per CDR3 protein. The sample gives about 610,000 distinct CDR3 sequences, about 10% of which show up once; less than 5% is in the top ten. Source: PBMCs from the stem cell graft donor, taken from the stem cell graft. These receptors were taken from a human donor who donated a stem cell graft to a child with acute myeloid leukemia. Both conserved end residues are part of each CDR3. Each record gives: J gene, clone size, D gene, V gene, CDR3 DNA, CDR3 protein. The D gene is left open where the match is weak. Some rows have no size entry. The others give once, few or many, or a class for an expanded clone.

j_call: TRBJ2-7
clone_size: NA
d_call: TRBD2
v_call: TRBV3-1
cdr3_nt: TGTGCCAGCAGCCACCCAGCTAGCGGGAGGGCGGGCGAGCAGTACTTC
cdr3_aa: CASSHPASGRAGEQYF

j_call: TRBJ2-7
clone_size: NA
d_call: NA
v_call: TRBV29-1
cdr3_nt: TGCAGCGTTGAGGAACAATACGATGGCGAGCAGTACTTC
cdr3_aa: CSVEEQYDGEQYF

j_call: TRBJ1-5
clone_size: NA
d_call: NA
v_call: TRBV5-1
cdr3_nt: TGCGCCAGCAGCTTGGGAACCGAACAGCCCCAGCATTTT
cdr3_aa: CASSLGTEQPQHF

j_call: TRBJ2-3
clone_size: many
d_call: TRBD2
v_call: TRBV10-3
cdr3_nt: TGTGCCATTACTGACAGGATTGGGCTAGCGGGAGCAGATACGCAGTATTTT
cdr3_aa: CAITDRIGLAGADTQYF

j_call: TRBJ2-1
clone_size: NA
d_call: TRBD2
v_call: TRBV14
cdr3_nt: TGTGCCAGCAGCCAAGTCCCGGGACTAGCGCGTAATGAGCAGTTCTTC
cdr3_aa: CASSQVPGLARNEQFF

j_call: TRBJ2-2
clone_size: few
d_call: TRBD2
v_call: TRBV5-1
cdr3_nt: TGCGCCAGCAGCTTGGGTGAGCGGGAGCCCCACACCGGGGAGCTGTTTTTT
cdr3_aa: CASSLGEREPHTGELFF

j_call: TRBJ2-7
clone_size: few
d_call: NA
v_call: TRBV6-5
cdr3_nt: TGTGCCAGCAGGAACTCGGACCTAACATACGAGCAGTACTTC
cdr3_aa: CASRNSDLTYEQYF

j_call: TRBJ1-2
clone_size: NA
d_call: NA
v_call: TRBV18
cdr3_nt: TGTGCCAGCTCACCACCAGGAACAGGGAACTATGGCTACACCTTC
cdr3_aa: CASSPPGTGNYGYTF

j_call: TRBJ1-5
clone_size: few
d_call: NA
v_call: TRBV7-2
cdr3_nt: TGTGCCAGCAGCTCGGGACCTTGGGGGAATCAGCCCCAGCATTTT
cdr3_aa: CASSSGPWGNQPQHF

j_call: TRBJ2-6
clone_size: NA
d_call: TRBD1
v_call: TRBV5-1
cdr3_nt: TGCGCCAGCAGCCTAACAGGGGGTCTGGACGGGGCCAACGTCCTGACTTTC
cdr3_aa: CASSLTGGLDGANVLTF

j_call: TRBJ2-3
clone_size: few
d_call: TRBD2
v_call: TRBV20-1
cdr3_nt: TGCAGTGCTAGGGGACTAGCGGGTCGAGCCCCAGATACGCAGTATTTT
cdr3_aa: CSARGLAGRAPDTQYF

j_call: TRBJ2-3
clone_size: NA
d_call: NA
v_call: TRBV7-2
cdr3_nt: TGTGCCAGCAGCTTAGGGCAGGGGCGAATCACAGATACGCAGTATTTT
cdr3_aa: CASSLGQGRITDTQYF

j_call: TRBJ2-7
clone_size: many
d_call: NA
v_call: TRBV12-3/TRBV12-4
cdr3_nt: TGTGCTATTACGACAGGACTATACGAGCAGTACTTC
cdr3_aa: CAITTGLYEQYF

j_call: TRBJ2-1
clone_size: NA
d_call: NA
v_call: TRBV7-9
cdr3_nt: TGTGCCAGCAGCACCACCCTCACTAGCCCCGACTACAATGAGCAGTTCTTC
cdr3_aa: CASSTTLTSPDYNEQFF

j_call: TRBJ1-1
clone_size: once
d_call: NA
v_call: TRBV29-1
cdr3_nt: TGCAGCGTTGGCACCCGGACAGATTTGAACACTGAAGCTTTCTTT
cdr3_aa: CSVGTRTDLNTEAFF

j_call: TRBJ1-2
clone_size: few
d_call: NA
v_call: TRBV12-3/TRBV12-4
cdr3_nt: TGTGCCAGCAGTTCTAGAGGGGGGGGACGCTATGGCTACACCTTC
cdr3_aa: CASSSRGGGRYGYTF

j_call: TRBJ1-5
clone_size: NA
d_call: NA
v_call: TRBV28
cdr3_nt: TGTGCCAGCAGACTTAGGGGGGGCGTTAATAGCAATCAGCCCCAGCATTTT
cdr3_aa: CASRLRGGVNSNQPQHF

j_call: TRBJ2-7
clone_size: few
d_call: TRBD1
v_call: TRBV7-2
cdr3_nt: TGTGCCAGCAGCTCACCGGGACAGACCTACGAGCAGTACTTC
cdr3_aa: CASSSPGQTYEQYF

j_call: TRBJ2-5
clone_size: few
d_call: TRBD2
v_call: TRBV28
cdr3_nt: TGTGCCAGCAGTTTATTTCTCCCGGGAGGGCCTGGCCAAGAGACCCAGTACTTC
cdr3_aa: CASSLFLPGGPGQETQYF

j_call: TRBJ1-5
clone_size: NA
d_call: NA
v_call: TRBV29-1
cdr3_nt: TGCAGCGTTGGGTATAGCAATCAGCCCCAGCATTTT
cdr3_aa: CSVGYSNQPQHF

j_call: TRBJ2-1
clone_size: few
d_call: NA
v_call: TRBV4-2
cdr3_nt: TGTGCCAGCAGCCAAGAGGTAGCGGTCTACAATGAGCAGTTCTTC
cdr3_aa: CASSQEVAVYNEQFF

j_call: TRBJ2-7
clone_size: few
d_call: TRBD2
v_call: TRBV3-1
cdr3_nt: TGTGCCAGCACCCAAGGGCTAGCGGCCTACGAGCAGTACTTC
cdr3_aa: CASTQGLAAYEQYF

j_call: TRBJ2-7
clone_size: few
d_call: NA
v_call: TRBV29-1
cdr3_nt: TGCAGCGTTAGGTCGACGGGAGCCTACGAGCAGTACTTC
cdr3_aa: CSVRSTGAYEQYF

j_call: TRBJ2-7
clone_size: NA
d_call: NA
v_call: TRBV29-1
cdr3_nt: TGCAGCGTTGTAAGCAGAATTAACCTCTGGGGCACCTACGAGCAGTACTTC
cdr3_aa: CSVVSRINLWGTYEQYF